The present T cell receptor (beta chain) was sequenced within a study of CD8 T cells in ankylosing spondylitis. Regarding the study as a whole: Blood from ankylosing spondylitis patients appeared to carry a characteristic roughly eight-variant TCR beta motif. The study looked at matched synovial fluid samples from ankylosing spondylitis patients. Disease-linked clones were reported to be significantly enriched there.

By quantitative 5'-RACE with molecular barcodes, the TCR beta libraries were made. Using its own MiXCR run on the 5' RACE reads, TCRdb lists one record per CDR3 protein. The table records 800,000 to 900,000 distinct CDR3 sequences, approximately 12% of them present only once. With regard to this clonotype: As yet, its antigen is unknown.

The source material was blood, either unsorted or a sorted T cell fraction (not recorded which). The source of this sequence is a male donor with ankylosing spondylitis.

Here the CDR3 DNA reads TGTGCCAGCAGCGCCCGGACAGGGAGGGCCACTGAAGCTTTCTTT. Amino acids: CASSARTGRATEAFF. The chain recombines TRBV9 with TRBJ1-1; 8 nucleotides match TRBD1. The V gene's germline CDR1 is SGDLS and CDR2 YYNGEE. This CDR3 region has 15 residues. Losses at the gene ends were 3 bases for V and 4 bases for J; bases not matched to a gene: 8.